This TCR beta chain was sequenced during a study of blood T cell repertoires in COVID-19. Study in general: COVID-19 samples from acute and convalescent phases originated in the United States, Italy and Spain. T cells, B-cell-depleted T cells, or PBMCs supplied cDNA or gDNA.

Original methodology: Reference gene primers were amplified, and this amplification served to estimate nucleated cell counts. This table comes from immunoSEQ multiplex PCR, and its TCRdb copy is limited to in-frame clones, with some not included. V, J and clone size derive from that table, while D and trimming were established from the DNA sequence. This sample has roughly 200,000 clones, with around 90% found just once. The CDR3 loop spans 17 amino acids. The V gene's germline CDR1 is MDHEN and CDR2 SYDVKM. With 10 bases clipped from V and 1 base from J, the junction kept 16 bases outside the gene matches.

The V call is TRBV28, the J call TRBJ1-3; 7 positions agree with TRBD1. The clonotype originates from a man in his forties or fifties with acute or convalescent COVID-19. Material for sequencing was peripheral blood. DNA of the CDR3: TGTGCCACCTCAACGGGTTTCAGGGGGAGGTCTGGAAACACCATATATTTT. Its translation is CATSTGFRGRSGNTIYF.